This TCR beta chain emerged from a study of long-term antiretroviral therapy in people with HIV. General study results and limits: Clonotypes expanded prior to ART showed repertoire dominance at all sampled time points. Controls exceeded HIV repertoires in CDR3 length range. Gathering of blood took place between about 2003 and 2018, possibly under older ART regimens.

The run of the v3.0 immunoSEQ assay was at survey level. The data were produced by immunoSEQ multiplex PCR, yet TCRdb's version contains in-frame clones alone and is incomplete. The sample carries 11,000 to 15,000 clones, 70% to 85% recorded once. Every participant with HIV received treatment in the United States. The V end lost 0 bases, the J end lost 4 bases, and 12 bases lay between the germline ends. This CDR3 is 15 amino acids long. Germline V gene sequence: CDR1 MNHNS, CDR2 SASEGT. As concerns this clone: Its antigen is still unknown.

The TCR comes from a man aged 25 to 40 with HIV. The V gene is TRBV6-1, the J gene TRBJ1-1, with D possibly matching TRBD1 (5 bases). The sample was unsorted PBMCs, taken 0.4 years after starting antiretroviral therapy. CDR3 bases: TGTGCCAGCAGTGAAGCAGGGGCCCAACCCACTGAAGCTTTCTTT. This codes for CASSEAGAQPTEAFF.